This TCR beta chain was sequenced in a study of glioma-infiltrating T cells after dendritic cell vaccination. Described time point: after dendritic cell vaccination, including at tumor progression/relapse. Germline V lookup: CDR1 SEHNR, CDR2 FQNEAQ (reference sequence). The V and J ends lost 4 bases and 2 bases, in that order; junction bases with no gene match: 11. This CDR3 contains 16 residues. This table comes from immunoSEQ multiplex PCR, and its TCRdb copy is limited to in-frame clones, with some not included. This repertoire shows roughly 62,000 clones, 70% to 85% found once; its top ten account for more than 15%.

The receptor comes from a human donor with glioblastoma. The sample here was blood, taken after dendritic cell vaccination. The chain uses TRBV7-9 and TRBJ2-7; 7 positions match TRBD1. The CDR3 coding sequence is TGTGCCAGCAGCTCCCCACAAAGGGGGCGCGCCTACGAGCAGTACTTC. It is translated as CASSSPQRGRAYEQYF. Combining the CDR3 with reference TRBV7-9 and TRBJ2-7 gives the whole variable domain DTGVSQNPRHKITKRGQNVTFRCDPISEHNRLYWYRQTLGQGPEFLTYFQNEAQLEKSRLLSDRFSAERPKGSFSTLEIQRTEQGDSAMYLCASSSPQRGRAYEQYFGPGTRLTVT.